This record covers a single T cell receptor (beta chain). No antigen is known for it. The data derive from a study of graft-versus-host responses after intestinal transplantation. Overall study: Those transplanted obtained multivisceral, liver-intestinal, or isolated intestinal grafts. Points from the study as a whole: Early post-transplant declines in HvG were associated with peak levels of circulating GvH clones.

This CDR3 has 14 residues. V lost 6 bases to trimming and J lost 0 bases, with 9 bases between them. The germline gives CDR1 LNHDA, CDR2 SQIVND (reference sequence). Here immunoSEQ multiplex PCR was the method, and the copy in TCRdb shows in-frame clones only, minus some. The sample has about 97,000 clones, more than 80% seen once. The sequencing used PBMCs, collected roughly 68 weeks after intestinal transplant. The origin of this receptor is a human patient who received an intestinal transplant, so some T cells may come from the graft donor. This chain connects TRBV19 to TRBJ1-5; no clear D. Written as DNA, the CDR3 is TGTGCCAGTAGGCCAACGTATAGCAATCAGCCCCAGCATTTT. It specifies CASRPTYSNQPQHF.